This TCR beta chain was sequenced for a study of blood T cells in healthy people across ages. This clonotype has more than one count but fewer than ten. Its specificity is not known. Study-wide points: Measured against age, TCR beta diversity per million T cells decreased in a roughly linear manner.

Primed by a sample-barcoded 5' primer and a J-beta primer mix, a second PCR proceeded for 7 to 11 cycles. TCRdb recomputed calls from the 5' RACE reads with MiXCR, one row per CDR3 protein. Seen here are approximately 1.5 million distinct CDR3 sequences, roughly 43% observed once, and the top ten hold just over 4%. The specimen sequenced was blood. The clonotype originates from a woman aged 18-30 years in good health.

The CDR3 coding sequence is TGTGCCAGCAGCTTAACAGCGACTAGCGGGGGGCAGGGCTACAATGAGCAGTTCTTC. This codes for CASSLTATSGGQGYNEQFF. This chain connects TRBV7-6 to TRBJ2-1; 13 bases are shared with TRBD2. V gave up 2 bases and J gave up 3 bases; unmatched junction bases: 10. The CDR3 is 19 amino acids. In germline, CDR1 is SGHVS, CDR2 FNYEAQ.